The text below deals with one T cell receptor (beta chain). Method: immunoSEQ multiplex PCR; TCRdb's copy keeps in-frame clones and lacks some. The data contain 200,000 to 250,000 clones, about 87% of them seen just once; the ten biggest clones take up over 3.5%. The CDR3 covers 14 residues. The ends lost 7 bases at V and 9 bases at J; junction bases unmatched: 10. Germline lookup yields CDR1 MNHEY and CDR2 SVGAGI. These data belong to a study of blood T cell repertoires in COVID-19. Those who participated ranged in age from about 18 to 89 years and resided in about two dozen US areas. Participant-reported clinical history was the basis for cohort assignment.

This chain links TRBV6-5 with TRBJ2-2; 8 bases agree with TRBD1. The sample comprised PBMCs or T cells enriched from blood (not recorded which). The sequence was collected from a woman younger than 45 who had been exposed to COVID-19. CDR3 in amino acids: CASITDRVARELFF. The CDR3 DNA sequence: TGTGCCAGCATTACGGACAGGGTTGCAAGGGAGCTGTTTTTT.